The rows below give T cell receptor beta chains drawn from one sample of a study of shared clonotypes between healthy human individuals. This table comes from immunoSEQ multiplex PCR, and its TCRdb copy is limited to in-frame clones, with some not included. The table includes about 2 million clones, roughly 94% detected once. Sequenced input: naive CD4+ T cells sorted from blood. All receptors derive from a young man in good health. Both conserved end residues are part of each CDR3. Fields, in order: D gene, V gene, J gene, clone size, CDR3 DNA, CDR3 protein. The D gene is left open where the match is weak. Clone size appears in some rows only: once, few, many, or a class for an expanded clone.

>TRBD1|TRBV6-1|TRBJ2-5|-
TGTGCCAGCAGTGGCCTGGACAGGACCGAGACCCAGTACTTC
CASSGLDRTETQYF
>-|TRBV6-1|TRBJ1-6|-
TGTGCCAGCAGTGATCAGGCAGATTCACCCCTCCACTTT
CASSDQADSPLHF
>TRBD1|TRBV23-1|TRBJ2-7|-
TGCGCCAGCAGTCAATGGGGACAGGGGCAGGAGGACGAGCAGTACTTC
CASSQWGQGQEDEQYF
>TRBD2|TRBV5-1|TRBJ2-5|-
TGCGCCAGCAGCTTAGCGGGAGCTGAGACCCAGTACTTC
CASSLAGAETQYF
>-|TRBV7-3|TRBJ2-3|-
TGTGCCAGCAGCACCCAGAGCACAGATACGCAGTATTTT
CASSTQSTDTQYF
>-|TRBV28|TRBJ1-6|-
TGTGCCAGCAGCTCAAATAATTCACCCCTCCACTTT
CASSSNNSPLHF
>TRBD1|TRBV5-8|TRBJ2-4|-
TGTGCCAGCAGCTTACCCGGGACAGGGAGTTACATTCAGTACTTC
CASSLPGTGSYIQYF
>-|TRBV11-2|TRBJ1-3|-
TGTGCCAGCAGCTCACCACAGGGCAATCCGGGAAACACCATATATTTT
CASSSPQGNPGNTIYF
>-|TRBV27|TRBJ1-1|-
TGTGCCAGCAGTTTATCAGGGGCGCCGAACACTGAAGCTTTCTTT
CASSLSGAPNTEAFF
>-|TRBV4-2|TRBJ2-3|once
TGTGCCAGCAGCCAAGGGTTGGGGGGTAGCACAGATACGCAGTATTTT
CASSQGLGGSTDTQYF
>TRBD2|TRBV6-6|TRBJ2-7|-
TGTGCCAGCAGTTACCCTACTAGCGGGGCCGTGGAGCAGTACTTC
CASSYPTSGAVEQYF
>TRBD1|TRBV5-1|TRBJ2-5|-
TGCGCCAGCAGCCAGGGACAGGGTACCCAAGAGACCCAGTACTTC
CASSQGQGTQETQYF
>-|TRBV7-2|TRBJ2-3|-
TGTGCCAGCAGCATAAGGATCACAGATACGCAGTATTTT
CASSIRITDTQYF
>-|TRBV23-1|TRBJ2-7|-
TGCGCCAGCTCCCAAAGCACGAAAGACAGAAATAGAAGAGAAGCCTACGAGCAGTACTTC
CASSQSTKDRNRREAYEQYF
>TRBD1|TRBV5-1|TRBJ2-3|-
TGCGCCAGCAGCTTGAGACCGGGACAGAACACAGATACGCAGTATTTT
CASSLRPGQNTDTQYF
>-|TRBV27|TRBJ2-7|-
TGTGCCAGCAGTTTTAGGCAGGGGACCGGCGAGCAGTACTTC
CASSFRQGTGEQYF
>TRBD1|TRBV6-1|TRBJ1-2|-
TGTGCCAGCAGGGCTTGGGACAGGGACGTCTATGGCTACACCTTC
CASRAWDRDVYGYTF
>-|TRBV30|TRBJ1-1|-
TGTGCCTGGAGTCCCTTTAATCCGCGGAGGAACACTGAAGCTTTCTTT
CAWSPFNPRRNTEAFF
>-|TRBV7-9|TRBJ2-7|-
TGTGCCAGCAGCTTAATCAGGCCGACCTACGAGCAGTACTTC
CASSLIRPTYEQYF
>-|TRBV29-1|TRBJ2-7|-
TGCAGCGTTGCCGATGTAGCTCAGGGCTACGAGCAGTACTTC
CSVADVAQGYEQYF
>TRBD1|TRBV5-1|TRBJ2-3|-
TGCGCCAGCAGCTACGGGACAGGGGCGGATACGCAGTATTTT
CASSYGTGADTQYF
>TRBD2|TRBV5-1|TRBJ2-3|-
TGCGCCAGCACCTCCCCGGGGCTAGCGGGAGTGAACTTCGGGGCAGATACGCAGTATTTT
CASTSPGLAGVNFGADTQYF
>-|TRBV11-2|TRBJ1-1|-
TGTGCCAGCAGCACAATAGGGACTGAAGCTTTCTTT
CASSTIGTEAFF
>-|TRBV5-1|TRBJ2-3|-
TGCGCCAGCAGGGAGAAAGCAGGGGATACGCAGTATTTT
CASREKAGDTQYF
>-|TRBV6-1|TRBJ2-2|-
TGTGCCAGCAGTGAAGCGGGCCAGAACACCGGGGAGCTGTTTTTT
CASSEAGQNTGELFF
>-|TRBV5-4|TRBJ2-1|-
TGTGCCAGCAGCTTGCAACAGGGAGATTACAATGAGCAGTTCTTC
CASSLQQGDYNEQFF
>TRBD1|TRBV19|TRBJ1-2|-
TGTGCCAGTAGTCGACAGGGTGGCTACACCTTC
CASSRQGGYTF
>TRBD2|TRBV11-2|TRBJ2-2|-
TGTGCCAGCAGCTTAGATGGGACTAGCCCCGGGGAGCTGTTTTTT
CASSLDGTSPGELFF
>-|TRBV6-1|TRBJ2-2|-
TGTGCCAGCAGAACAGGGAACACCGGGGAGCTGTTTTTT
CASRTGNTGELFF
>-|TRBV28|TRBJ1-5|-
TGTGCCAGCAGGGGAGAACTTAGCAATCAGCCCCAGCATTTT
CASRGELSNQPQHF
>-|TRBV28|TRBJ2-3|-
TGTGCCAGCAGTTCCTGGACGGACCTAGGCACAGATACGCAGTATTTT
CASSSWTDLGTDTQYF
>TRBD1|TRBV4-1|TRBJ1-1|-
TGCGCCAGCAGCCAAGGACAGGGGGGGGCCACTGAAGCTTTCTTT
CASSQGQGGATEAFF
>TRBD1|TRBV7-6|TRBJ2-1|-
TGTGCCAGCAGCTCTTTCGGACAGGGCCATGAGCAGTTCTTC
CASSSFGQGHEQFF
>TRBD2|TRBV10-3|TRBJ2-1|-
TGTGCCACCCTTGGATTACTAGCGGGAGATGGGGATGAGCAGTTCTTC
CATLGLLAGDGDEQFF
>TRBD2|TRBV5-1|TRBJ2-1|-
TGCGCCAGCAGACCAGCGGGAGGGCCTTACAATGAGCAGTTCTTC
CASRPAGGPYNEQFF
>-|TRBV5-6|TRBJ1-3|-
TGTGCCAGCAGCTTGGCTTGGAGTCAACCGAGCTCTGGAAACACCATATATTTT
CASSLAWSQPSSGNTIYF
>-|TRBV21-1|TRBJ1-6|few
TGTGCCAGCAGCCCTCTAGTCCTGAGCTCCTATAATTCACCCCTCCACTTT
CASSPLVLSSYNSPLHF
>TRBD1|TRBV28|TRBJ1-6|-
TGTGCCAGCGGAAAGGGACAGGGGGCGAATTCACCCCTCCACTTT
CASGKGQGANSPLHF
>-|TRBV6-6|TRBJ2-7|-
TGTGCCACTCACGTATTGGACGAGCAGTACTTC
CATHVLDEQYF
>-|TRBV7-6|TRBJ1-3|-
TGTGCCAGCAGCTTAGCCGGTGGAAACACCATATATTTT
CASSLAGGNTIYF
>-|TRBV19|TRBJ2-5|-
TGTGCCAGTAGTATCATGGGGACCCAGTACTTC
CASSIMGTQYF
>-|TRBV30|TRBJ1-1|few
TGTGCCTGGAGTGTCACCTTTCATCCTGGGACTGAAGCTTTCTTT
CAWSVTFHPGTEAFF
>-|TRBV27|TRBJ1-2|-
TGTGCCAGCAGCCGTCCGGGTTCCACCCTCTATGGCTACACCTTC
CASSRPGSTLYGYTF
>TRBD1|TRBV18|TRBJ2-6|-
TGTGCCAGCTCACGGGACAGGGTCACTCTCTCTGGGGCCAACGTCCTGACTTTC
CASSRDRVTLSGANVLTF
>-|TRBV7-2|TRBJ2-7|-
TGTGCCAGCAGCACACAGGGTTCCACCTACGAGCAGTACTTC
CASSTQGSTYEQYF
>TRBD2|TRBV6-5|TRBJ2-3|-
TGTGCCAGCACCAAAGCGGGGACAGATACGCAGTATTTT
CASTKAGTDTQYF
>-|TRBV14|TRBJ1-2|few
TGTGCCAGCAGCCAAGACAAGCTTCGTCGGTATGGCTACACCTTC
CASSQDKLRRYGYTF
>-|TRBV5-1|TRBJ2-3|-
TGCGCCAGCAGCCCGGGACCTTGGGCAGATACGCAGTATTTT
CASSPGPWADTQYF
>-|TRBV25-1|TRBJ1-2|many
TGTGCCAGCAGTGAATTTTCTAACTATGGCTACACCTTC
CASSEFSNYGYTF
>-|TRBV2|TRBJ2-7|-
TGTGCCAGCAGTGAAAGCAGGGGCGGTTCCTACGAGCAGTACTTC
CASSESRGGSYEQYF
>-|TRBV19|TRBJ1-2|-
TGTGCCAGTAGTTTGCAGCGCTTAACTAACTATGGCTACACCTTC
CASSLQRLTNYGYTF
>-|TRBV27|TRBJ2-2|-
TGTGCCAGCAGTTTAAAGCCGTCGAACACCGGGGAGCTGTTTTTT
CASSLKPSNTGELFF
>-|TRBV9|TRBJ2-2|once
TGTGCCAGCAGCGGGAACACCGGGGAGCTGTTTTTT
CASSGNTGELFF
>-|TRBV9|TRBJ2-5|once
TGTGCCAGCAGCGCCCACAGGGGGGGGCTAGAGACCCAGTACTTC
CASSAHRGGLETQYF
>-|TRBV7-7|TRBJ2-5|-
TGTGCTAGCAGCTTAGCAGAGGTGGAGACCCAGTACTTC
CASSLAEVETQYF
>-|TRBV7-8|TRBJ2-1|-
TGTGCCAGCAGCTTAGAGGCCAGGGTGGCCAATGAGCAGTTCTTC
CASSLEARVANEQFF
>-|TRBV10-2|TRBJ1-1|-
TGCGCCAGCAGGGGGGGAATTGGCACTGAAGCTTTCTTT
CASRGGIGTEAFF
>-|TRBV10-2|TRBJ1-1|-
TGCGCCAGCAGCTGGAGGGTTGGGACTGAAGCTTTCTTT
CASSWRVGTEAFF